This TCR beta chain was identified during a study of T cell responses to AZD1222 COVID-19 vaccine. Assay: immunoSEQ multiplex PCR; the TCRdb copy retains only in-frame clones and omits some. The sample includes more than 70,000 clones, over 75% of them seen just once. Germline lookup yields CDR1 MNHNS and CDR2 SASEGT. This CDR3 region has 15 residues. A word on this clone: Its ends do not fully match the called genes, so a read error is possible.

Sequenced material: peripheral blood, taken on day 0 of AZD1222 vaccination. The chain links TRBV6-1 to TRBJ1-5; 8 positions match TRBD1. This sequence was found in an adult in good health. CDR3 sequence reads: CASGDRGYSNQPQHF. The DNA for the CDR3 is TGTGCCAGCGGTGACAGGGGATATAGCAATCAGCCCCAGCATTTT.